A selection of T cell receptor beta chains follows, all from one sample in a study of blood T cell repertoires in COVID-19. This table comes from immunoSEQ multiplex PCR, and its TCRdb copy is limited to in-frame clones, with some not included. The sample shows 250,000 or so clones, 85% to 90% of them seen only once. Sequencing input: PBMCs or T cells enriched from blood (not recorded which). All receptors derive from a man aged 50 or older who had been exposed to COVID-19. The CDR3 runs from the conserved cysteine through the conserved F or W. The D gene is left open where the match is weak. Expanded clones get a size class; other rows say once, few or many, or leave the size out.

TRBV6-5,few,TRBJ1-4,TRBD1,CASSYGDRRNEKLFF,TGTGCCAGCAGCTATGGGGACAGGCGTAATGAAAAACTGTTTTTT
TRBV15,once,TRBJ2-6,TRBD1,CATSRSQGAAGANVLTF,TGTGCCACCAGCAGGTCGCAGGGGGCCGCTGGGGCCAACGTCCTGACTTTC
TRBV10-3,few,TRBJ1-2,TRBD1,CAISELYGTGDYGYTF,TGTGCCATCAGTGAGTTATACGGGACAGGGGACTATGGCTACACCTTC
TRBV7-2,few,TRBJ1-2,TRBD1,CASSLLGTGAGNYGYTF,TGTGCCAGCAGCTTATTGGGGACAGGGGCCGGGAACTATGGCTACACCTTC
TRBV28,-,TRBJ1-6,-,CASKSPKISPLHF,TGTGCCAGCAAGTCGCCTAAAATCTCACCCCTCCACTTT
TRBV28,-,TRBJ1-1,TRBD1,CASSPHRGRVGTEAFF,TGTGCCAGCAGTCCCCACAGGGGGCGAGTTGGCACTGAAGCTTTCTTT
TRBV9,-,TRBJ2-1,TRBD2,CASSFSGGSSYNEQFF,TGTGCCAGCAGTTTTTCCGGCGGGAGCTCCTACAATGAGCAGTTCTTC
TRBV5-1,many,TRBJ1-6,TRBD1,CASTPDGTAYNSPLHF,TGCGCCAGCACTCCCGACGGGACAGCTTATAATTCACCCCTCCACTTT
TRBV30,few,TRBJ1-1,-,CAWNGVMGEAFF,TGTGCCTGGAATGGAGTGATGGGTGAAGCTTTCTTT
TRBV5-1,-,TRBJ1-4,-,CASSTGGRSEKLFF,TGCGCCAGCAGCACCGGAGGCAGGTCGGAAAAACTGTTTTTT
TRBV2,-,TRBJ2-7,-,CASTPKGDEQYF,TGTGCCAGCACCCCAAAGGGAGACGAGCAGTACTTC
TRBV28,once,TRBJ2-7,-,CASSPVSPYEQYF,TGTGCCAGCAGTCCCGTGTCTCCCTACGAGCAGTACTTC
TRBV3-1/TRBV3-2,-,TRBJ1-5,-,CASSPGAYQPQHF,TGTGCCAGCAGCCCAGGTGCGTATCAGCCCCAGCATTTT
TRBV5-4,-,TRBJ1-2,TRBD1,CASSLGGTGNGYTF,TGTGCCAGCAGCTTGGGCGGGACAGGGAATGGCTACACCTTC
TRBV9,-,TRBJ2-3,TRBD1,CASSYDRATDTQYF,TGTGCCAGCAGCTATGACAGGGCGACAGATACGCAGTATTTT
TRBV4-2,-,TRBJ2-3,-,CASSHAVGEQTDTQYF,TGTGCCAGCAGCCATGCCGTTGGGGAGCAAACAGATACGCAGTATTTT
TRBV6-5,-,TRBJ1-2,TRBD1,CASRRGPSYGYTF,TGTGCCAGTAGGAGGGGGCCGAGCTATGGCTACACCTTC
TRBV18,-,TRBJ2-1,TRBD2,CASSPSGRGTDNEQFF,TGTGCCAGCTCACCGAGCGGGAGGGGAACTGACAATGAGCAGTTCTTC
TRBV2,-,TRBJ2-2,TRBD2,CASNSNGGGTGELFF,TGTGCCAGCAACTCTAACGGGGGAGGGACCGGGGAGCTGTTTTTT
TRBV15,-,TRBJ1-1,-,CATRTRQTNTEAFF,TGTGCCACCAGGACGAGACAGACGAACACTGAAGCTTTCTTT
TRBV7-8,-,TRBJ1-1,-,CASSRFIRTEAFF,TGTGCCAGCAGCCGGTTCATACGGACTGAAGCTTTCTTT
TRBV29-1,-,TRBJ1-3,TRBD1,CSVMTGTGNTIYF,TGCAGCGTCATGACAGGGACTGGAAACACCATATATTTT
TRBV4-2,-,TRBJ1-2,-,CASSQGVSGVYGYTF,TGTGCCAGCAGCCAAGGGGTCTCAGGGGTCTATGGCTACACCTTC
TRBV5-5,-,TRBJ2-1,-,CASSPLPRGYNEQFF,TGTGCCAGCAGCCCCCTACCAAGAGGCTACAATGAGCAGTTCTTC
TRBV16,-,TRBJ1-1,TRBD1,CASSHVPSNDRGREAFF,TGTGCCAGCAGCCACGTCCCCTCGAACGACAGGGGGCGTGAAGCTTTCTTT
TRBV13,-,TRBJ1-4,-,CASSLDRVSGKLFF,TGTGCCAGCAGCTTAGATCGGGTGTCGGGAAAACTGTTTTTT
TRBV14,-,TRBJ2-5,TRBD1,CASSPRQGVYETQYF,TGTGCCAGCAGCCCCCGACAGGGAGTTTACGAGACCCAGTACTTC
TRBV24-1,-,TRBJ1-2,TRBD1,CATSTPFGTDNSNYGYTF,TGTGCCACCAGTACTCCCTTTGGGACAGACAACTCTAACTATGGCTACACCTTC
TRBV14,-,TRBJ2-3,TRBD1,CASSYTGTGDYYGTDTQYF,TGTGCCAGCAGCTACACCGGGACAGGGGACTACTATGGCACAGATACGCAGTATTTT
TRBV28,few,TRBJ1-3,-,CASSFRPGGNTIYF,TGTGCCAGCAGTTTCCGTCCGGGTGGAAACACCATATATTTT
TRBV28,-,TRBJ1-3,-,CASSLYQGSGNTIYF,TGTGCCAGCAGTTTATATCAGGGCTCTGGAAACACCATATATTTT
TRBV6-5,-,TRBJ1-5,TRBD1,CASSSDRGVQPQHF,TGTGCCAGCAGTTCGGACAGGGGGGTTCAGCCCCAGCATTTT
TRBV30,-,TRBJ1-1,-,CARTPGHTHTEAFF,TGTGCCCGGACCCCGGGACACACTCACACTGAAGCTTTCTTT
TRBV27,-,TRBJ1-4,-,CASSIIGEKLFF,TGTGCCAGCAGCATAATTGGCGAAAAACTGTTTTTT
TRBV5-1,-,TRBJ2-5,-,CASSFGGQETQYF,TGCGCCAGCAGCTTCGGAGGGCAAGAGACCCAGTACTTC
TRBV6-4,many,TRBJ2-1,TRBD1,CASSDGTGGNEQFF,TGTGCCAGCAGTGACGGGACAGGGGGCAATGAGCAGTTCTTC
TRBV7-2,-,TRBJ2-5,TRBD2,CASSLSSSGGADKTQYF,TGTGCCAGCAGCTTATCCAGTAGCGGGGGGGCGGATAAGACCCAGTACTTC
TRBV27,-,TRBJ2-3,-,CASSFRYSSTDTQYF,TGTGCCAGCAGTTTTCGCTATTCTAGCACAGATACGCAGTATTTT
TRBV5-1,once,TRBJ1-5,-,CASSEGSGQPQHF,TGCGCCAGCAGCGAGGGTAGCGGTCAGCCCCAGCATTTT
TRBV9,-,TRBJ1-1,TRBD1,CASSPPGGANTEAFF,TGTGCCAGCAGCCCTCCAGGGGGCGCAAACACTGAAGCTTTCTTT
TRBV2,-,TRBJ1-5,TRBD1,CASRGDRYSNQPQHF,TGTGCCAGCAGGGGGGACAGATATAGCAATCAGCCCCAGCATTTT
TRBV19,-,TRBJ1-4,-,CASSTLLSVDEKLFF,TGTGCCAGTAGTACCTTATTATCAGTGGATGAAAAACTGTTTTTT
TRBV5-1,-,TRBJ2-1,TRBD2,CASSRSGRASDEQFF,TGCGCCAGCAGCCGTAGCGGGAGGGCCTCGGATGAGCAGTTCTTC
TRBV2,once,TRBJ1-5,TRBD1,CASSANRGDQPQHF,TGTGCCAGCAGTGCCAACAGGGGAGATCAGCCCCAGCATTTT
TRBV7-2,-,TRBJ2-1,TRBD2,CASSLRAGDYNEQFF,TGTGCCAGCAGCTTACGGGCGGGGGATTACAATGAGCAGTTCTTC
TRBV7-8,-,TRBJ1-5,-,CASSLGFGGVGSNQPQHF,TGTGCCAGCAGCTTAGGGTTCGGGGGGGTAGGGAGCAATCAGCCCCAGCATTTT
TRBV2,-,TRBJ1-3,-,CASRRDSGNTIYF,TGTGCCAGCAGGAGAGACTCTGGAAACACCATATATTTT
TRBV7-2,-,TRBJ2-3,TRBD2,CASRRRSGGATDTQYF,TGTGCCAGCAGACGAAGGAGCGGGGGGGCCACAGATACGCAGTATTTT
TRBV19,-,TRBJ1-2,-,CAGSRGRGYGYTF,TGTGCCGGATCCCGAGGTCGAGGCTATGGCTACACCTTC
TRBV19,-,TRBJ1-5,TRBD1,CASSIRTGGQPQHF,TGTGCCAGTAGTATACGAACAGGGGGACAGCCCCAGCATTTT
TRBV4-2,-,TRBJ1-2,TRBD1,CASSQEAGGHYGYTF,TGTGCCAGCAGCCAAGAGGCAGGGGGCCACTATGGCTACACCTTC
TRBV5-1,-,TRBJ2-2,TRBD2,CASSSRPSGGAGELFF,TGCGCCAGCAGCTCCCGGCCAAGCGGGGGGGCTGGGGAGCTGTTTTTT
TRBV7-9,once,TRBJ2-5,-,CASSSPSSREAQETQYF,TGTGCCAGCAGCTCCCCTAGCTCGAGGGAGGCGCAAGAGACCCAGTACTTC
TRBV6-6,few,TRBJ1-6,-,CASSYSIDSSPLHF,TGTGCCAGCAGTTACTCTATTGACAGTTCACCCCTCCACTTT
TRBV29-1,-,TRBJ1-3,-,CSVEDRRVGSGNTIYF,TGCAGCGTTGAAGATCGGAGGGTCGGATCTGGAAACACCATATATTTT
TRBV9,-,TRBJ2-5,TRBD2,CASSVDRGLAGGGQETQYF,TGTGCCAGCAGCGTAGATCGGGGACTAGCGGGGGGCGGGCAAGAGACCCAGTACTTC
TRBV16,-,TRBJ2-3,TRBD2,CASSQPSGSRTDTQYF,TGTGCCAGCAGCCAACCAAGCGGGAGTCGGACAGATACGCAGTATTTT
TRBV24-1,-,TRBJ2-1,TRBD2,CATSDTGLAGFEQFF,TGTGCCACCAGTGATACCGGACTAGCGGGATTTGAGCAGTTCTTC
TRBV27,-,TRBJ2-1,-,CASSPPGLYNEQFF,TGTGCCAGCAGTCCCCCAGGCCTCTACAATGAGCAGTTCTTC